There are many counts of the clone carrying this TCR beta chain. What it binds is not known. These data originate in a study of T cells in Graves' hyperthyroidism and ophthalmopathy. Background on the study: The blood sample was taken at first diagnosis, before treatment began.

Study-level findings and limits: Separation of ophthalmopathy from stable hyperthyroidism was achieved by a 13 V-J model. Within blood appeared most thyroid clonotypes that had expanded above 0.001.

RNA transcripts provided the source from which TCR beta CDR3 regions were amplified. First-round RT-PCR of the TCR CDR3 relied on the HTBI primer set. From the multiplex PCR reads, TCRdb called clonotypes with MiXCR, one entry per CDR3 protein. Of a few hundred thousand distinct CDR3 sequences in the sample, about a sixth were seen once. Criteria for exclusion of patients were uncontrolled infection, other autoimmune disease, pregnancy or lactation. Per the germline V gene, CDR1 is SGHTA and CDR2 is FQGNSA. The CDR3 is 17 residues long. V lost 5 bases and J lost 5; bases outside the gene matches: 12. Sequences were obtained from blood. This clonotype originated in a young woman with Graves' hyperthyroidism that later progressed to Graves' ophthalmopathy. This chain connects TRBV7-2 to TRBJ2-5; 12 bases agree with TRBD2. CDR3 bases: TGTGCCAGCAGCCCCGGCCCGGGACTAGCGGGCTCGGAGACCCAGTACTTC. It translates to CASSPGPGLAGSETQYF.